What follows are 21 T cell receptor beta chains derived from one specimen sequenced in a study of T-cell memory formation after mild COVID-19. TCRdb analysed the 5' RACE reads with MiXCR anew, one entry per CDR3 protein. This table has 270,000 or so distinct CDR3 sequences, roughly 18% appearing once. The sample consisted of PBMCs or a T cell subset sorted from them (not recorded which). These receptors were taken from a man younger than 35 who had mild COVID-19 (a few samples of this study predate the infection). Cell type and time point are not known.

The V gene is TRBV12-3 or TRBV12-4, the J gene TRBJ2-4, with D possibly TRBD2 on 6 matching bases. The CDR3 is made up of 11 amino acids. Trimming removed 5 bases at V and 15 bases at J, with 14 bases between. The CDR3 spells CASSAGTPLYF. The CDR3 DNA reads as TGTGCCAGCAGTGCGGGGACCCCACTGTACTTC.

V usage is TRBV12-3 or TRBV12-4 and J usage is TRBJ2-5; D ambiguous. The CDR3 loop spans 12 amino acids. Trimming removed 3 bases at V and 2 bases at J, with 4 bases between. CDR3 region: CASSFLQETQYF. The CDR3 DNA follows: TGTGCCAGCAGTTTCCTTCAAGAGACCCAGTACTTC.

In this sample, this clonotype turned up a few times. The chain couples TRBV29-1 to TRBJ2-5, with D perhaps being TRBD1 or TRBD2 (5 bases each). The germline CDR1 and CDR2 sequences are SQVTM and ANQGSEA. V lost 2 bases and J lost 0, with 22 bases in between. The CDR3 has 18 residues. The CDR3 reads CSVESRGGVRGDQETQYF. The CDR3 coding sequence is TGCAGCGTTGAATCCAGAGGTGGGGTGAGGGGAGACCAAGAGACCCAGTACTTC.

This clonotype has a handful of counts. This chain joins TRBV2 and TRBJ1-2; a possible D gene is TRBD1 (5 bases). Germline-derived CDR1 and CDR2 are SNHLY and FYNNEI. Trimming left V 6 bases short and J 4 bases short, with 15 bases between. This CDR3 is built from 14 residues. CDR3 protein: CASRVRDPGYGYTF. The CDR3 region has the DNA TGTGCCAGCAGGGTCCGGGACCCGGGCTATGGCTACACCTTC. Drawing the rest from reference TRBV2 and TRBJ1-2, the complete variable domain is EPEVTQTPSHQVTQMGQEVILRCVPISNHLYFYWYRQILGQKVEFLVSFYNNEISEKSEIFDDQFSVERPDGSNFTLKIRSTKLEDSAMYFCASRVRDPGYGYTFGSGTRLTVV.

This clonotype occurred a few times. V and J are TRBV6-6 and TRBJ2-2, with D uncertain. Trimming shortened V by 5 bases and J by 7 bases, and 8 bases separated the two germline ends. Germline assignment: CDR1 MNHNY and CDR2 SVGAGI (reference sequence). The CDR3 totals 12 residues. CDR3 residues: CASSPVSGELFF. The CDR3 bases are TGTGCCAGCAGTCCTGTAAGCGGGGAGCTGTTTTTT.

This clonotype has more than one count but fewer than ten. This chain uses TRBV5-1 with TRBJ2-5, with 14 bases fitting TRBD2. Trimming removed 5 bases from V and 5 bases from J; junction bases left unmatched: 5. This CDR3 region has 15 residues. Germline CDR1 SGHRS, CDR2 YFSETQ. CDR3 DNA sequence: TGCGCCAGCAGTCCTGGGACTAGCGGGGGTGAGACCCAGTACTTC. This codes for CASSPGTSGGETQYF. The variable domain in full, with the rest retrieved from reference TRBV5-1 and TRBJ2-5, is KAGVTQTPRYLIKTRGQQVTLSCSPISGHRSVSWYQQTPGQGLQFLFEYFSETQRNKGNFPGRFSGRQFSNSRSEMNVSTLELGDSALYLCASSPGTSGGETQYFGPGTRLLVL.

The chain recombines TRBV28 with TRBJ2-3; 7 nucleotides agree with TRBD1. V was pared by 2 bases and J by 0 bases, with 5 bases of the junction left unmatched. The germline gives CDR1 MDHEN, CDR2 SYDVKM. The CDR3 spans 16 residues. CDR3 in DNA: TGTGCCAGCAGTTTAATGAGGGGGCCTAGCACAGATACGCAGTATTTT. Encoded protein: CASSLMRGPSTDTQYF.

This clonotype was found a few times. The rearrangement joins TRBV20-1 to TRBJ2-1, with D maybe TRBD2 (6 bases). This CDR3 is 14 amino acids long. The V gene's germline CDR1 is DFQATT and CDR2 SNEGSKA (reference sequence). V shed 5 bases and J shed 0 bases, with 11 bases lying between them. The CDR3 region is CSAVDGSSYNEQFF. The CDR3 DNA reads TGCAGTGCTGTCGACGGGAGCTCCTACAATGAGCAGTTCTTC.

The chain recombines TRBV4-1 with TRBJ2-1, with TRBD2 as a possible D gene (5 bases). Deletions cut 0 bases from V and 8 bases from J, with 11 bases between. The CDR3 is made up of 14 amino acids. The germline V gene encodes CDR1 MGHRA and CDR2 YSYEKL. CDR3 amino acids: CASSQEGGRYEQFF. In nucleotides, the CDR3 is TGCGCCAGCAGCCAAGAGGGCGGGCGCTATGAGCAGTTCTTC.

The chain has TRBV20-1 and TRBJ1-2, with D possibly TRBD1 on 6 matching bases. Germline CDR1 DFQATT, CDR2 SNEGSKA (reference sequence). The CDR3 spans 13 residues. The CDR3 DNA follows: TGCAGCGGTTGGGGGGCTATGAACTATGGCTACACCTTC. Translation: CSGWGAMNYGYTF.

This clonotype has a single count. One junction end does not reproduce the germline sequence, and a read error may be involved. The J gene is TRBJ2-1, the V gene TRBV7-2; 9 bases match TRBD2. CDR3 length: 16 amino acids. Germline V gene data show CDR1 as SGHTA and CDR2 as FQGNSA. DNA for the CDR3: TGTGCAAGCAGCTTAAAGGTAGCGGGGGCCTTAGATGAGCAGTTCTTC. Protein sequence: CASSLKVAGALDEQFF.

Only a few counts were recorded for this clonotype. The chain couples TRBV3-1 to TRBJ2-1; 8 bases agree with TRBD2. V shed 5 bases and J 7 bases; nucleotides not matched to a gene: 7. CDR3 size: 14 residues. Per the germline V gene, CDR1 is LGHDT and CDR2 is YNNKEL (reference sequence). The CDR3 DNA is TGTGCCAGCAGCGCGACGGGGGGGCTAAATGAGCAGTTCTTC. It encodes CASSATGGLNEQFF.

The rearrangement links TRBV7-8 to TRBJ2-1; weak D call: TRBD2 (5 bases). Germline V gene lookup returns CDR1 SGHVS and CDR2 FQNEAQ. V shed 5 bases and J shed 0 bases, with 17 bases lying between them. The CDR3 runs 17 residues. DNA for the CDR3: TGTGCCAGCAGCCGACTCCGGTCGGGGAGCTCCTACAATGAGCAGTTCTTC. Translated, it gives CASSRLRSGSSYNEQFF. Full variable domain (outside the CDR3, taken from reference TRBV7-8 and TRBJ2-1): GAGVSQSPRYKVAKRGQDVALRCDPISGHVSLFWYQQALGQGPEFLTYFQNEAQLDKSGLPSDRFFAERPEGSVSTLKIQRTQQEDSAVYLCASSRLRSGSSYNEQFFGPGTRLTVL.

This clonotype turned up a few times. The V gene is TRBV2, the J gene TRBJ1-2; TRBD1 matches 7 bases. Germline V gene data show CDR1 as SNHLY and CDR2 as FYNNEI. With V trimmed by 6 bases and J by 5 bases, 3 bases remained unmatched. This CDR3 region has 12 residues. The CDR3 loop is CASRKGQYGYTF. The CDR3 coding sequence is TGTGCCAGCAGGAAGGGACAGTATGGCTACACCTTC.

In this sample, this clonotype turned up a few times. V and J are TRBV20-1 and TRBJ1-2, with a tentative D call TRBD1 (5 bases). V was trimmed by 5 bases and J by 5 bases, leaving 12 bases between them. The CDR3 extends over 12 amino acids. Germline V lookup: CDR1 DFQATT, CDR2 SNEGSKA (reference sequence). The CDR3 DNA reads as TGCAGTGCTGGCGACAGCCCTTATGGCTACACCTTC. Translation gives CSAGDSPYGYTF.

The chain couples TRBV20-1 to TRBJ2-1, with 12 positions matching TRBD1. V gave up 6 bases and J gave up 10 bases; unmatched junction bases: 10. This CDR3 has 14 amino acids. Germline V gene data show CDR1 as DFQATT and CDR2 as SNEGSKA (reference sequence). CDR3 sequence reads: CSATPGQGADEQFF. The CDR3 bases are TGCAGTGCGACGCCGGGACAGGGGGCGGACGAGCAGTTCTTC.

This clonotype was recorded a few times. The chain joins TRBV4-3 to TRBJ2-2, with 8 bases aligning to TRBD1. The CDR3 contains 18 residues. The germline CDR1 and CDR2 sequences are LGHNA and YSLEER. V lost 5 bases and J lost 3; bases outside the gene matches: 14. The CDR3 here is CASSDRGSRPLDTGELFF. CDR3 bases: TGCGCCAGCAGCGACAGGGGTTCCCGCCCTTTGGACACCGGGGAGCTGTTTTTT.

The V call is TRBV4-1, the J call TRBJ1-1, with unresolved D. The V gene lost 3 bases and the J gene lost 8 bases, with 10 bases spanning the gap. This CDR3 spans 12 amino acids. Germline V gene sequence: CDR1 MGHRA, CDR2 YSYEKL. CDR3 sequence reads: CASSQGGLEAFF. Written as DNA, the CDR3 is TGCGCCAGCAGCCAGGGCGGACTGGAAGCTTTCTTT.

In nucleotides, the CDR3 is TGTGCCAGCTCAGGGCCGCAAGAGACCCAGTACTTC. This sequence encodes CASSGPQETQYF. The chain uses TRBV19 and TRBJ2-5, with D perhaps matching TRBD1 (5 bases). Germline CDR1 and CDR2: LNHDA and SQIVND (reference sequence). The CDR3 spans 12 residues. Between the trimmed V and J ends, which lost 9 bases and 2 bases, there was a span of 10 bases.

This clonotype was observed a handful of times. This sequence joins TRBV29-1 and TRBJ2-7; no clear D. The CDR3 length is 13 residues. Germline V lookup: CDR1 SQVTM, CDR2 ANQGSEA. The ends were cut back, 2 bases at V and 6 bases at J, with 14 bases in the middle. The CDR3 loop is CSVELTSSLEQYF. The CDR3 bases are TGCAGCGTTGAATTGACCTCCTCTCTCGAGCAGTACTTC.

The chain employs TRBV10-3 and TRBJ2-3; a possible D gene is TRBD1 (6 bases). Trimming took off 10 bases at V and 0 bases at J, with 11 bases between the two ends. Germline CDR1 reads ENHRY; CDR2 reads SYGVKD. The CDR3 consists of 13 residues. The CDR3 loop is CATNRDSTDTQYF. The CDR3 coding sequence is TGTGCCACCAACAGGGATAGCACAGATACGCAGTATTTT.